This TCR beta chain was sequenced during a study of identical twins. Findings and caveats of the study: Models underestimated TCR alpha sharing (out-of-frame) in monozygotic twins. Insertions ran lower in abundant cord blood beta clonotypes, though not in memory repertoires.

Template switching supplied a universal primer site; unique molecular identifiers were carried on the cDNA. TCRdb reanalysed the 5' RACE reads using MiXCR and keeps one entry per CDR3 protein. The data hold about 220,000 distinct CDR3 sequences, with around a tenth observed a single time. This clonotype was recorded a few times. Its antigen is as yet unknown. All of the donors were Caucasians in good health. This CDR3 region has 16 residues. Germline CDR1 SGHVS, CDR2 FQNEAQ. With 1 base clipped from V and 5 bases from J, the junction kept 4 bases outside the gene matches. The sequenced sample was memory (CD45RO+) T cells sorted from blood. This receptor was obtained from a woman younger than 35 in good health. The chain joins TRBV7-8 to TRBJ2-2, with 10 bases lining up with TRBD2. CDR3 bases: TGTGCCAGCAGCTTAGGAACGACTAGCGGGACCGGGGAGCTGTTTTTT. The encoded protein is CASSLGTTSGTGELFF.